This T cell receptor (beta chain) was sequenced during a study of OX40 agonist ivuxolimab in advanced cancers. Study in general: Intravenous ivuxolimab at 0.01 to 10 mg/kg was given to patients every 2 weeks. Patients undergoing dose escalation presented with hepatocellular carcinoma, melanoma, renal cell or head and neck cancer. General observations from the study: There were, on average, more expanded clones in CD8+ T cells than in CD4+.

About this clone itself: Its antigen is unknown.

The protocol was immunoSEQ multiplex PCR, while the TCRdb copy is restricted to in-frame clones and leaves out a portion. The top ten clones hold approximately 0.3% of a sample with 90,000 to 100,000 clones, approximately 92% of them seen once. The sequenced sample was CD4+ or CD8+ T cells sorted from blood, obtained in a trial of the OX40 agonist ivuxolimab. This clonotype was sampled from an adult with an advanced solid tumor such as melanoma, head and neck, liver or kidney cancer.

The CDR3 here is CASSLDYSSYNEQFF. CDR3 bases: TGTGCCAGCAGCTTAGATTACAGCTCCTACAATGAGCAGTTCTTC. The chain has TRBV11-3 and TRBJ2-1; D not certain. Trimming left V 0 bases short and J 0 bases short, with 6 bases between. CDR3 length: 15 residues. Germline CDR1 and CDR2: SGHNT and YENEEA.